The 23 T cell receptor beta chains in this list originate from one sample, sequenced in a study of Ad26.COV2.S vaccination and SARS-CoV-2 variants. The data were produced by immunoSEQ multiplex PCR, yet TCRdb's version contains in-frame clones alone and is incomplete. This repertoire shows fewer than 150,000 clones, roughly 90% found once; its top ten account for 4% to 6%. This specimen consisted of peripheral blood, obtained after recovery from COVID-19. Receptors were obtained from a human donor who had recovered from COVID-19.

The CDR3 region has the DNA TGTGCCAGCTCACCGGACAGTAATGAAAAACTGTTTTTT. This gives the protein CASSPDSNEKLFF. This sequence joins TRBV18 and TRBJ1-4; D possibly corresponds to TRBD1 (6 bases). V lost 3 bases and J 4 bases, leaving 6 bases between the germline ends. Germline CDR1 KGHSH, CDR2 LQKENI. The CDR3 length is 13 residues.

V usage is TRBV10-3 and J usage is TRBJ2-1; D is possibly TRBD1 (6 bases). CDR3 length: 13 residues. Trimming stripped 10 bases from V and 8 bases from J, with 18 bases between. Germline assignment: CDR1 ENHRY and CDR2 SYGVKD. In DNA, the CDR3 is TGTGCCAGTGAAAATGGGGGCGCCGATGAGCAGTTCTTC. Amino acid sequence: CASENGGADEQFF.

The CDR3 bases are TGTGCCAGCAGTTCTCTTGGGACCTCTGAAGCTTTCTTT. Its protein product is CASSSLGTSEAFF. The chain couples TRBV6-5 to TRBJ1-1; D is possibly TRBD1 (5 bases). The germline CDR1 and CDR2 sequences are MNHEY and SVGAGI. Trimming pared 4 bases from V and 6 bases from J, leaving 12 bases between. This CDR3 contains 13 residues.

This chain links TRBV6-5 with TRBJ2-7, with D perhaps TRBD1 or TRBD2 (5 bases each). The CDR3 sequence is 14 residues long. The ends were cut back, 0 bases at V and 3 bases at J, with 9 bases in the middle. Germline loops: CDR1 MNHEY, CDR2 SVGAGI. CDR3 bases: TGTGCCAGCAGTTACTCGGGGGATTACTACGAGCAGTACTTC. Encoded protein: CASSYSGDYYEQYF.

The chain carries TRBV27 and TRBJ1-1, with TRBD1 identical over 7 bases. V dropped 4 bases and J dropped 6; count of bases not matched to a gene: 5. The germline gives CDR1 MNHEY, CDR2 SMNVEV (reference sequence). This CDR3 spans 13 amino acids. CDR3 protein: CASSSQGIAEAFF. The CDR3 DNA reads TGTGCCAGCAGTTCACAGGGGATCGCTGAAGCTTTCTTT.

The chain is built from TRBV20-1 and TRBJ2-7; D unclear. CDR3 length: 11 residues. Trimming took 3 bases from V and 3 from J, leaving 6 bases between them. Germline lookup yields CDR1 DFQATT and CDR2 SNEGSKA (reference sequence). In DNA form, the CDR3 reads TGCAGTGCTAGTTCGGGCTACGAGCAGTACTTC. Protein: CSASSGYEQYF.

The V gene is TRBV25-1, the J gene TRBJ1-1; TRBD1 agrees at 7 bases. J lost 3 bases, V lost 4 bases, and 11 bases had no gene match. The CDR3 consists of 16 residues. Germline assignment: CDR1 MGHDK and CDR2 SYGVNS. DNA of the CDR3: TGTGCCAGCAGTGCCCCGAGACAGGGAATTTACACTGAAGCTTTCTTT. As protein: CASSAPRQGIYTEAFF.

The chain has TRBV11-2 and TRBJ2-7, with D perhaps matching TRBD1 (5 bases). Trimming shortened V by 5 bases and J by 6 bases, and 23 bases separated the two germline ends. CDR1 is SGHAT and CDR2 is FQNNGV in the germline V gene. The length of the CDR3 is 16 residues. As DNA, the CDR3 is TGTGCCAGCAGCCTTAAGGGTCAGGGTGTTTTGGGCGAGCAGTACTTC. This encodes CASSLKGQGVLGEQYF.

The V and J genes are TRBV5-6 and TRBJ1-2, with D perhaps matching TRBD1 (5 bases). CDR1 and CDR2 from the germline V gene are SGHDT and YYEEEE. The CDR3 sequence is 14 residues long. The V end lost 0 bases, the J end lost 7 bases, and 13 bases lay between the germline ends. CDR3 bases: TGTGCCAGCAGCTTGGCAGGGACTGGCGGTGGCTACACCTTC. Its protein product is CASSLAGTGGGYTF.

This chain joins TRBV19 and TRBJ2-1; no reliable D call. The CDR3 length is 15 residues. Trimming removed 6 bases at V and 0 bases at J, with 12 bases between. Germline loops: CDR1 LNHDA, CDR2 SQIVND (reference sequence). The CDR3, as DNA: TGTGCCAGTAGGGACCCCGACGGCTCCTACAATGAGCAGTTCTTC. Residues: CASRDPDGSYNEQFF.

This chain links TRBV6-1 with TRBJ2-2, with TRBD1 identical over 10 bases. CDR1 MNHNS and CDR2 SASEGT come from the germline V gene. The CDR3 totals 19 residues. Losses at the gene ends were 4 bases for V and 4 bases for J; bases not matched to a gene: 15. CDR3 amino acids: CASSASGQGFEGRTGELFF. In DNA, the CDR3 is TGTGCCAGCAGTGCGTCGGGACAGGGGTTTGAAGGGCGCACCGGGGAGCTGTTTTTT.

The chain is built from TRBV21-1 and TRBJ1-4. TRBV21-1 is a pseudogene locus. The CDR3 is 13 residues long. The CDR3 nucleotides read TGTGCCAGCAGACCCACGGACGGGGAAAAACTGTTTTTT. Its protein is CASRPTDGEKLFF.

The V call is TRBV4-1, the J call TRBJ2-3; TRBD2 aligns across 11 bases. The ends lost 4 bases at V and 2 bases at J; junction bases unmatched: 8. The CDR3 length is 17 residues. CDR1 is MGHRA and CDR2 is YSYEKL in the germline V gene. This CDR3 reads CASSLRLAGISTDTQYF. CDR3 in DNA: TGCGCCAGCAGCCTCAGACTAGCGGGGATTTCCACAGATACGCAGTATTTT.

In nucleotides, the CDR3 is TGTGCCAGCAGTCTACAGGGGTTGGTGACCTACGAGCAGTACTTC. It yields the protein CASSLQGLVTYEQYF. The genes are TRBV27 and TRBJ2-7; 7 bases are shared with TRBD1. Trimming removed 5 bases from V and 2 bases from J; junction bases left unmatched: 9. CDR1 is MNHEY, CDR2 SMNVEV, per germline (reference sequence). This CDR3 region has 15 residues.

V and J are TRBV21-1 and TRBJ1-5; the table's D gene call, TRBD1, was not cross checked with the DNA. TRBV21-1 is noted as a pseudogene. This CDR3 is 13 amino acids long. The CDR3 DNA reads as TGTGCCAGCTCGACAGTTCACAATCAGCCCCAGCATTTT. Protein sequence: CASSTVHNQPQHF.

The rearrangement uses TRBV5-1 and TRBJ1-1, with D unresolved. V shed 0 bases and J shed 3 bases, with 15 bases lying between them. The CDR3 consists of 16 residues. Germline V CDR1 and CDR2: SGHRS, YFSETQ. The CDR3 spells CASSLGTSGRYTEAFF. CDR3 sequence (DNA): TGCGCCAGCAGCTTGGGGACCTCCGGGAGGTACACTGAAGCTTTCTTT.

This chain joins TRBV29-1 and TRBJ2-1; D is perhaps TRBD1 or TRBD2 (5 bases each). Germline loops: CDR1 SQVTM, CDR2 ANQGSEA. The CDR3 consists of 13 residues. Deletions cut 6 bases from V and 3 bases from J, with 12 bases between. The CDR3 DNA reads as TGCAGCGTCGGGACCGAGAACTACAATGAGCAGTTCTTC. It translates to CSVGTENYNEQFF.

The chain uses TRBV7-2 and TRBJ2-7; weak D call: TRBD1 (5 bases). Germline lookup yields CDR1 SGHTA and CDR2 FQGNSA. Between the trimmed V and J ends, which lost 4 bases and 0 bases, there was a span of 13 bases. CDR3 size: 15 residues. Here the CDR3 reads CASSSDRLSSYEQYF. The CDR3 nucleotides read TGTGCCAGCAGCTCCGACAGACTGAGCTCCTACGAGCAGTACTTC. Supplemented by reference TRBV7-2 and TRBJ2-7, the full variable domain reads GAGVSQSPSNKVTEKGKDVELRCDPISGHTALYWYRQSLGQGLEFLIYFQGNSAPDKSGLPSDRFSAERTGGSVSTLTIQRTQQEDSAVYLCASSSDRLSSYEQYFGPGTRLTVT.

The CDR3 loop reads CSLGGNYGYTF. The DNA of the CDR3 is TGCAGCCTGGGGGGTAACTATGGCTACACCTTC. The V gene is TRBV20-1, the J gene TRBJ1-2; tentative D call: TRBD1 (5 bases). The germline V gene has CDR1 DFQATT and CDR2 SNEGSKA (reference sequence). CDR3 length: 11 amino acids.

The chain is built from TRBV5-1 and TRBJ2-3; unclear D gene. The CDR3 contains 13 residues. V was clipped by 4 bases and J by 4 bases, with 10 bases between them. Germline CDR1 is SGHRS and CDR2 is YFSETQ. CDR3 sequence (DNA): TGCGCCAGCAGCGCCCGACTTTCAGATACGCAGTATTTT. Translation gives CASSARLSDTQYF.

The chain links TRBV19 to TRBJ2-4, with TRBD1 as a possible D gene (6 bases). V lost 1 base and J lost 7, with 11 bases in between. The CDR3 extends over 14 amino acids. Germline values: CDR1 LNHDA, CDR2 SQIVND (reference sequence). CDR3 amino acids: CASSIAGVGNIQYF. CDR3 coding DNA: TGTGCCAGTAGTATAGCAGGGGTCGGGAACATTCAGTACTTC.

The chain employs TRBV28 and TRBJ1-5, with a tentative D call TRBD1 (5 bases). From germline, CDR1 is MDHEN and CDR2 SYDVKM. The CDR3 extends over 15 amino acids. V lost 5 bases and J lost 6, with 17 bases in between. The CDR3 nucleotides are TGTGCCAGCAGTGCCGGGGCGGGTGTGGGTCAGCCCCAGCATTTT. Translated: CASSAGAGVGQPQHF. Based on the CDR3 plus reference TRBV28 and TRBJ1-5, the full variable domain is DVKVTQSSRYLVKRTGEKVFLECVQDMDHENMFWYRQDPGLGLRLIYFSYDVKMKEKGDIPEGYSVSREKKERFSLILESASTNQTSMYLCASSAGAGVGQPQHFGDGTRLSIL.

V usage is TRBV15 and J usage is TRBJ2-5; D may be TRBD2 (6 bases). This CDR3 spans 15 amino acids. Germline values: CDR1 LNHNV, CDR2 YYDKDF (reference sequence). V gave up 3 bases and J gave up 0 bases, with 11 bases separating them. The CDR3 DNA reads TGTGCCACCAGCAGGACTAGATTTAACCAAGAGACCCAGTACTTC. Its protein product is CATSRTRFNQETQYF.